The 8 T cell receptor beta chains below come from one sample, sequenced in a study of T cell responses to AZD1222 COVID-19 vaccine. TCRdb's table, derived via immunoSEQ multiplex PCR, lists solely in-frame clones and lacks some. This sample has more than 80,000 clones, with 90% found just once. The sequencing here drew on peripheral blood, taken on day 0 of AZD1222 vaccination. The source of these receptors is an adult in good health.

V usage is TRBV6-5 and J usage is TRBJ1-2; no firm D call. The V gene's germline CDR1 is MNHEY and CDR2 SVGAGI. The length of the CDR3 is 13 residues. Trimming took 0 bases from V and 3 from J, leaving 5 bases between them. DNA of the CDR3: TGTGCCAGCAGTTACTCTGCCGACTATGGCTACACCTTC. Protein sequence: CASSYSADYGYTF.

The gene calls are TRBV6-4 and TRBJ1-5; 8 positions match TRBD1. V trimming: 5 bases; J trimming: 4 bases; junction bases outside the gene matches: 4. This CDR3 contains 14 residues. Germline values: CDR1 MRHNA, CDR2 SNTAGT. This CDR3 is CASSPTGANQPQHF. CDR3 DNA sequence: TGTGCCAGCAGTCCGACAGGGGCTAATCAGCCCCAGCATTTT.

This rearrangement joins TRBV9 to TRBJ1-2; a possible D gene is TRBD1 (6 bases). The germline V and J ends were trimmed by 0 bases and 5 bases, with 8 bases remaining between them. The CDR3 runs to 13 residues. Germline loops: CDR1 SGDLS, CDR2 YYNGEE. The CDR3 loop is CASSVGGAYGYTF. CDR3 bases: TGTGCCAGCAGCGTAGGGGGGGCGTATGGCTACACCTTC.

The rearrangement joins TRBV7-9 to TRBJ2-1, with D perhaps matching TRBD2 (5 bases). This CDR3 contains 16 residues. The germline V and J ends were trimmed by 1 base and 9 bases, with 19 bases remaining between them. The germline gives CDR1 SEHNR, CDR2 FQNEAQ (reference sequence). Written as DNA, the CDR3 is TGTGCCAGCAGCTTAGGGGTGAGTGGGAGCTGGGTTGAGCAGTTCTTC. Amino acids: CASSLGVSGSWVEQFF.

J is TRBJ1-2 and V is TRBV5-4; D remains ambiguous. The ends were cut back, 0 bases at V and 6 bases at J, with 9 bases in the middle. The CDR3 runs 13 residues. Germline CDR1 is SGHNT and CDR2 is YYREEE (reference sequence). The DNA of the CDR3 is TGTGCCAGCAGCTTGGCGAGGGAAAATGGCTACACCTTC. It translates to CASSLARENGYTF.

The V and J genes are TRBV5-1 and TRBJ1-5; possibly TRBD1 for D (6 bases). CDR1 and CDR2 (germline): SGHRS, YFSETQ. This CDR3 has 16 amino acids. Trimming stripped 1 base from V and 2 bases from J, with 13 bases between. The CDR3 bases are TGCGCCAGCAGCTTGTCTTCAGGGGAGGGCAATCAGCCCCAGCATTTT. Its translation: CASSLSSGEGNQPQHF.

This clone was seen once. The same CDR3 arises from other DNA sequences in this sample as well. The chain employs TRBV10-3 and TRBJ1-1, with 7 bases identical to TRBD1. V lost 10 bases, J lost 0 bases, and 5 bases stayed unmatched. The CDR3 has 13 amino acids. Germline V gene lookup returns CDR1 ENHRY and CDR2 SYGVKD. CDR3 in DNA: TGTGCCACTGCAGGGACAGTGAACACTGAAGCTTTCTTT. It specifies CATAGTVNTEAFF.

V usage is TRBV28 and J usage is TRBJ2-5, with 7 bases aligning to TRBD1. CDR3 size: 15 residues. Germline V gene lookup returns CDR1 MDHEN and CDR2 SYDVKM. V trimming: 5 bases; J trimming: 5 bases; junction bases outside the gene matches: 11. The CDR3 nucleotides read TGTGCCAGCAGTCTCAAGCAGGGGGTATGGGAGACCCAGTACTTC. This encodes CASSLKQGVWETQYF.